The next 23 T cell receptor beta chains were all read from a single sample in a study of CD8+CD57+ T cells in acquired aplastic anemia (dated 2018 in TCRdb). Patients chosen for sequencing had shown expansion of CD8+CD57+ cells by flow cytometry. Instrument on record: Illumina HiSeq 2000. Profiling of TCR beta VDJ combinations and CDR3 sequences used genomic DNA as the template. The public reads were reanalyzed by TCRdb: fastp trimming at Q25, MiXCR alignment, in-frame beta chains only. CDR3 protein duplicates are merged, each entry listing the most common genes and DNA. The sample table holds 270,000 or so distinct CDR3 sequences, of which roughly 82% were seen once. Roughly 42% of the sample is held by the ten biggest clonotypes. The material sequenced was sorted CD4+, CD8+, or CD8+CD57+ T cells (not recorded which) from PBMCs. The receptors come from a human donor with aplastic anemia.

The gene calls are TRBV24-1 and TRBJ2-1; 7 nucleotides line up with TRBD2. Germline V lookup: CDR1 KGHDR, CDR2 SFDVKD. This CDR3 has 13 residues. V shed 4 bases and J 4 bases; nucleotides not matched to a gene: 0. CDR3 region: CATSEAGYNEQFF. Here the CDR3 DNA reads TGTGCCACCAGTGAAGCGGGGTACAATGAGCAGTTCTTC.

The chain recombines TRBV7-3 with TRBJ2-7, with 14 bases aligning to TRBD2. Trimming took 4 bases from V and 11 from J; bases not matched to a gene: 10. Germline CDR1 and CDR2: SGHTA and FQGTGA. The CDR3 totals 15 residues. The CDR3 here is CASSSRTSGRTYEYV. As DNA, the CDR3 is TGTGCCAGCAGCTCCCGGACTAGCGGGAGGACCTACGAGTACGTC.

The V gene is TRBV20-1, the J gene TRBJ2-7; 7 bases match TRBD2. This CDR3 contains 12 residues. J was trimmed by 7 bases and V by 3 bases; bases with no gene match: 6. Germline V CDR1 and CDR2: DFQATT, SNEGSKA (reference sequence). The CDR3 nucleotides read TGCAGTGCTAGCGGGGGGATAGGTGAGCAGTACTTC. The encoded protein is CSASGGIGEQYF.

This clonotype was picked up a small number of times. The junction does not match germline at one end; this may be a read error. This chain joins TRBV7-2 and TRBJ2-3; D possibly corresponds to TRBD2 (6 bases). CDR1 and CDR2 (germline): SGHTA, FQGNSA. This CDR3 comprises 13 residues. CDR3 in amino acids: CASSLAGGPAKQF. CDR3 sequence (DNA): TGTGCCAGCAGCTTAGCGGGAGGTCCCGCTAAGCAGTTT.

With regard to this clonotype: The junction and the germline gene differ at one end; a read error may be behind it. The rearrangement links TRBV7-8 to TRBJ1-1, with 11 bases fitting TRBD1. The CDR3 is made up of 16 amino acids. CDR1 is SGHVS and CDR2 is FQNEAQ in the germline V gene. CDR3 DNA sequence: TGTGCCAGCAGCGGGACAGGGGGAGACATGAACCCTGAAGCTTTCTTT. It encodes CASSGTGGDMNPEAFF.

This clonotype appeared a few times. The V and J genes are TRBV2 and TRBJ1-1, with TRBD1 as a possible D gene (6 bases). The CDR3 runs 14 residues. CDR1 is SNHLY and CDR2 is FYNNEI in the germline V gene. V was trimmed by 6 bases and J by 0 bases, leaving 11 bases between them. CDR3 bases: TGTGCCAGCAGGACAGGTTGGATGAACACTGAAGCTTTCTTT. The encoded protein is CASRTGWMNTEAFF. Drawing the rest from reference TRBV2 and TRBJ1-1, the complete variable domain is EPEVTQTPSHQVTQMGQEVILRCVPISNHLYFYWYRQILGQKVEFLVSFYNNEISEKSEIFDDQFSVERPDGSNFTLKIRSTKLEDSAMYFCASRTGWMNTEAFFGQGTRLTVV.

The chain has TRBV7-3 and TRBJ1-1; tentatively, D is TRBD1 (6 bases). Deletions cut 6 bases from V and 1 base from J, with 15 bases between. Germline loops: CDR1 SGHTA, CDR2 FQGTGA. This CDR3 spans 15 amino acids. Here the CDR3 DNA reads TGTGCCAGCAGTAGCGTAAGGGGGGCGAACACTGAAGCTTTCTTT. This translates into CASSSVRGANTEAFF.

Notes on this clonotype: Germline and junction disagree at one end, which may indicate a read error. The chain employs TRBV19 and TRBJ1-1; no firm D call. The CDR3 consists of 15 residues. Germline loops: CDR1 LNHDA, CDR2 SQIVND (reference sequence). The CDR3 spells CASSIASGANNEEFF. The CDR3, as DNA: TGTGCCAGTAGTATAGCTAGCGGAGCCAACAATGAAGAGTTCTTC.

The chain employs TRBV5-1 and TRBJ1-2, with unresolved D. The CDR3 covers 15 residues. V lost 2 bases and J lost 0, with 11 bases in between. Germline lookup yields CDR1 SGHRS and CDR2 YFSETQ. The CDR3 region is CASSLSGNTNYGYTF. The CDR3 nucleotides read TGCGCCAGCAGCTTAAGTGGGAATACTAACTATGGCTACACCTTC.

This clonotype was recorded only once. V and J are TRBV7-9 and TRBJ2-7; D could derive from TRBD1 or TRBD2 (5 bases each). The CDR3 runs to 14 residues. The ends were cut back, 3 bases at V and 12 bases at J, with 21 bases in the middle. The germline CDR1 and CDR2 sequences are SEHNR and FQNEAQ (reference sequence). CDR3 sequence: CASSLTGTRGDTYF. For the CDR3, the DNA is TGTGCCAGCAGCTTGACGGGGACGCGCGGCGACACGTACTTC.

Of note for this clonotype: A read error may account for a junction end that differs from germline. The V gene is TRBV7-2, the J gene TRBJ1-1; no firm D call. Germline CDR1 is SGHTA and CDR2 is FQGNSA. The CDR3 covers 15 residues. This CDR3 reads CASSQDRRPPAETFF. CDR3 in DNA: TGCGCCAGCAGCCAAGATCGGAGACCCCCCGCAGAAACTTTCTTT.

J is TRBJ1-2 and V is TRBV5-4; D gene unclear. Trimming shortened V by 2 bases and J by 2 bases, and 13 bases separated the two germline ends. CDR1 SGHNT and CDR2 YYREEE come from the germline V gene (reference sequence). The CDR3 contains 15 residues. The CDR3 DNA follows: TGTGCCAGCAGCTTTACTAACGGCTCAAACTATGGCTACACCTTC. Protein product: CASSFTNGSNYGYTF.

The V call is TRBV7-3, the J call TRBJ2-5, with TRBD1 matching over 7 bases. Germline V gene lookup returns CDR1 SGHTA and CDR2 FQGTGA. The CDR3 sequence is 15 residues long. Trimming removed 5 bases from V and 11 bases from J; junction bases left unmatched: 17. CDR3 region: CASSPHRGWGEAQYF. The CDR3 nucleotides are TGTGCCAGCAGCCCACACAGGGGCTGGGGAGAGGCGCAGTACTTC.

Worth noting for this clonotype: Its ends do not fully match the called genes, so a read error is possible. The chain has TRBV7-6 and TRBJ1-2; a weak D match, TRBD1 (5 bases). CDR3 length: 13 residues. Germline CDR1 is SGHVS and CDR2 is FNYEAQ. CDR3 loop: CASSLGGTTEDTF. CDR3 coding DNA: TGTGCCAGCAGCTTAGGCGGGACGACTGAAGACACCTTT.

The chain uses TRBV2 and TRBJ2-2; D is possibly TRBD1 (6 bases). The CDR3 totals 13 residues. Germline assignment: CDR1 SNHLY and CDR2 FYNNEI. With 8 bases removed from V and 13 bases from J, the gap between germline ends came to 20 bases. The CDR3 bases are TGTGCCAGCTTGGAAGGGGACACCGGTACGCTGTTTTTT. Protein product: CASLEGDTGTLFF.

Worth noting for this clonotype: Sequence at one end of the junction differs from germline and may be a read error. The V call is TRBV7-9, the J call TRBJ2-5; the D gene could be TRBD1 or TRBD2 (5 bases each). The length of the CDR3 is 14 residues. Germline CDR1 and CDR2: SEHNR and FQNEAQ (reference sequence). CDR3 protein: CATSRASSYGAHYF. The CDR3 DNA follows: TGTGCCACCAGCAGGGCCTCTAGCTACGGGGCCCACTACTTC. The complete variable domain, with remaining parts taken from reference TRBV7-9 and TRBJ2-5, reads DTGVSQNPRHKITKRGQNVTFRCDPISEHNRLYWYRQTLGQGPEFLTYFQNEAQLEKSRLLSDRFSAERPKGSFSTLEIQRTEQGDSAMYLCATSRASSYGAHYFGPGTRLLVL.

This chain links TRBV12-3 or TRBV12-4 with TRBJ1-1, with D possibly TRBD1 on 6 matching bases. This CDR3 has 15 amino acids. The germline V and J ends were trimmed by 3 bases and 4 bases, with 15 bases remaining between them. The CDR3 DNA sequence: TGTGCCAGCAGTTTCAGGGGACCCAAGGGCACTGAAGCTTTCTTT. Translated: CASSFRGPKGTEAFF.

In regard to this clonotype: Just one base apart from a much larger clone, this may be a read error. The chain links TRBV11-3 to TRBJ2-1; D is perhaps TRBD1 (6 bases). Germline V CDR1 and CDR2: SGHNT, YENEEA. V gave up 1 base and J gave up 6 bases, with 10 bases separating them. The CDR3 extends over 14 amino acids. The CDR3 DNA follows: TGTGCCAGCAGCTTAGTTCTGACAGGCAATGAGCAGTTCTTC. Its protein product is CASSLVLTGNEQFF.

The rearrangement joins TRBV5-6 to TRBJ2-1, with D perhaps TRBD1 (5 bases). This CDR3 comprises 13 residues. With 4 bases removed from V and 8 bases from J, the gap between germline ends came to 13 bases. Looked up from germline, CDR1 is SGHDT and CDR2 is YYEEEE. The DNA for the CDR3 is TGTGCCAGCAGCATCTGGGGCCTCCATGAGCAGTTCTTC. Residues: CASSIWGLHEQFF.

V and J are TRBV9 and TRBJ2-1, with 8 nucleotides matching TRBD2. After removal of 4 bases from V and 8 bases from J, the junction contained 17 bases not matched to a gene. The CDR3 has 17 amino acids. Germline V lookup: CDR1 SGDLS, CDR2 YYNGEE. CDR3 loop: CASSSAGGTGGRYEQFF. The CDR3 region has the DNA TGTGCCAGCAGCAGTGCGGGGGGCACCGGGGGGCGGTATGAGCAGTTCTTC.

On this clonotype: One end of the junction is discordant with germline, which a read error may explain. The chain couples TRBV7-8 to TRBJ1-1, with D possibly TRBD1 on 5 matching bases. In germline, CDR1 is SGHVS, CDR2 FQNEAQ. The CDR3 sequence is 14 residues long. DNA for the CDR3: TGTGCCAGCAGCTTACGGGCAGGGCACGATGAAGCGTTCTTT. This codes for CASSLRAGHDEAFF.

The V call is TRBV7-8, the J call TRBJ2-3; TRBD2 matches 12 bases. In germline, CDR1 is SGHVS, CDR2 FQNEAQ. The CDR3 runs 18 residues. J lost 11 bases, V lost 1 base, and 16 bases had no gene match. The CDR3 protein is CASSLEASGRAIDNEQYF. The CDR3 DNA reads as TGTGCCAGCAGCTTAGAGGCTAGCGGGAGGGCTATAGACAATGAGCAGTATTTT.

CDR3 sequence: CASSLDVPILAFYF. The CDR3 nucleotides read TGTGCCAGCAGCCTAGACGTCCCGATACTGGCTTTCTATTTT. The V and J genes are TRBV14 and TRBJ2-3, with D unclear. V lost 4 bases, J lost 15 bases, and 23 bases lay in between. The CDR3 has 14 amino acids. The germline gives CDR1 SGHDN, CDR2 FVKESK.